The 30 T cell receptor beta chains below come from one sample, sequenced in a study of shared clonotypes between healthy human individuals (dated by TCRdb to 2019 to 2021). For the CD8 naive samples, CD45RO-negative cells were positively selected for CCR7, yielding a CD45RA+CCR7+ population from which TemRA cells were excluded. Library creation used the immunoSEQ multiplex PCR assay. In TCRdb, the immuneACCESS table is reduced to in-frame sequences with V and J assigned. These tables do not hold every clone; where another copy was compared, an unresolved V gene accounts for under half, and the others remain unexplained. The sample contains under 2,000,000 clones, around 96% of them found a single time. The ten largest clones represent 1% to 1.5% of the sample. The sample comprised naive CD8+ T cells sorted from blood. Sample cell subset or site, as interpreted from the label and publication: CD45RA+CCR7+. The receptors here all came from a man aged 18 to 30 in good health.

The V call is TRBV9, the J call TRBJ2-2; D is possibly TRBD2 (6 bases). Germline V gene sequence: CDR1 SGDLS, CDR2 YYNGEE. V was shortened by 3 bases and J by 6 bases, with 15 bases between the two germline ends. The CDR3 consists of 15 residues. CDR3: CASSGPEEGSGELFF. CDR3 DNA: TGTGCCAGCAGCGGACCCGAGGAGGGGTCCGGGGAGCTGTTTTTT.

The chain has TRBV7-9 and TRBJ1-2; D may be TRBD1 (5 bases). The CDR3 is 14 residues long. CDR1 and CDR2 (germline): SEHNR, FQNEAQ (reference sequence). V dropped 5 bases and J dropped 7 bases, with 17 bases sitting between them. CDR3 sequence reads: CASSPGGHGAGYTF. The CDR3 DNA sequence: TGTGCCAGCAGCCCGGGAGGGCATGGGGCTGGCTACACCTTC.

The chain uses TRBV7-8 and TRBJ1-5; the match to TRBD1 covers 7 bases. The CDR3 sequence is 15 residues long. Germline V gene sequence: CDR1 SGHVS, CDR2 FQNEAQ. V trimming: 4 bases; J trimming: 6 bases; junction bases outside the gene matches: 9. CDR3: CASSSHDREGQPQHF. The CDR3 nucleotides read TGTGCCAGCAGCTCCCATGACAGGGAGGGTCAGCCCCAGCATTTT.

A word on this clone: A read error may explain this, as a much larger clone is one base away. The sample contains more than one DNA sequence encoding this CDR3. The CDR3 region has the DNA TGTGCCAGCAGCTTAGCCAGCTCCTACGAGCAGTACTTC. The encoded protein is CASSLASSYEQYF. This chain connects TRBV7-2 to TRBJ2-7; D not certain. Deletions cut 0 bases from V and 0 bases from J, with 3 bases between. The CDR3 is 13 residues long. Germline loops: CDR1 SGHTA, CDR2 FQGNSA.

This chain connects TRBV28 to TRBJ1-4; 7 nucleotides line up with TRBD1. The CDR3 extends over 14 amino acids. Germline loops: CDR1 MDHEN, CDR2 SYDVKM. Losses at the gene ends were 5 bases for V and 8 bases for J; bases not matched to a gene: 8. CDR3 DNA sequence: TGTGCCAGCAGTCGACAGGGTCATTACGAAAAACTGTTTTTT. As protein: CASSRQGHYEKLFF.

V and J are TRBV6-1 and TRBJ1-6; 7 bases map to TRBD1. Germline lookup yields CDR1 MNHNS and CDR2 SASEGT. With 10 bases clipped from V and 3 bases from J, the junction kept 6 bases outside the gene matches. CDR3 length equals 14 residues. CDR3 residues: CATSGTDYNSPLHF. The CDR3 DNA is TGTGCCACCTCCGGGACAGACTATAATTCACCCCTCCACTTT.

With regard to this clone: The same CDR3 also results from other DNA sequences found in this sample. The CDR3 sequence is CASSYRLSYEQYF. In DNA form, the CDR3 reads TGTGCCAGCAGTTACAGGTTATCCTACGAGCAGTACTTC. The chain couples TRBV27 to TRBJ2-7; maybe TRBD1 (5 bases). The CDR3 contains 13 residues. Germline V CDR1 and CDR2: MNHEY, SMNVEV (reference sequence). Trimming left V 4 bases short and J 1 base short, with 8 bases between.

On this clone itself: An end of the junction differs from the germline gene, which may be a read error. The V gene is TRBV19, the J gene TRBJ2-7; the D gene is possibly TRBD1 (5 bases). CDR3 length: 15 amino acids. CDR1 and CDR2 from the germline V gene are LNHDA and SQIVND (reference sequence). DNA for the CDR3: TGTGCCAGTAGTCTAGAAGACAGAGGATCCTACGAGCAGTACTTC. Translated: CASSLEDRGSYEQYF.

This sequence joins TRBV6-6 and TRBJ2-7; 10 bases align to TRBD1. This CDR3 spans 14 amino acids. CDR1 is MNHNY and CDR2 is SVGAGI in the germline V gene (reference sequence). V was pared by 9 bases and J by 0 bases, with 5 bases of the junction left unmatched. CDR3 sequence: CASGGQGDSYEQYF. Written as DNA, the CDR3 is TGTGCCAGTGGAGGACAGGGGGACTCCTACGAGCAGTACTTC.

On this clone: The identical CDR3 is also encoded by other nucleotide sequences in the sample. The chain employs TRBV10-1 and TRBJ2-2; TRBD2 might be the D (6 bases). This CDR3 spans 14 amino acids. With 0 bases removed from V and 6 bases from J, the gap between germline ends came to 8 bases. Germline V gene lookup returns CDR1 WNHNN and CDR2 SYGVQD (reference sequence). The CDR3 DNA sequence: TGCGCCAGCAGTGAGTCTGGAGGGTCCGGGGAGCTGTTTTTT. Its translation is CASSESGGSGELFF.

Comments on this clone: The sample holds other DNA sequences that translate to the same CDR3. V usage is TRBV13 and J usage is TRBJ2-3; D is undetermined. Germline V gene sequence: CDR1 PRHDT, CDR2 FYEKMQ (reference sequence). The CDR3 runs to 13 residues. V was cut by 4 bases and J by 0 bases, with 5 bases left in between. CDR3 DNA sequence: TGTGCCAGCAGCTCCCTTAGCACAGATACGCAGTATTTT. Amino acids: CASSSLSTDTQYF.

The CDR3 DNA reads as TGTGCCAGCAGCTCGGGGCTACAGGGGACCGGGGAGCTGTTTTTT. Translated: CASSSGLQGTGELFF. J is TRBJ2-2 and V is TRBV7-9, with 7 bases aligning to TRBD1. V was pared by 4 bases and J by 5 bases, with 7 bases of the junction left unmatched. The CDR3 extends over 15 amino acids. The germline gives CDR1 SEHNR, CDR2 FQNEAQ (reference sequence).

The chain recombines TRBV7-9 with TRBJ2-1; D gene ambiguous. Germline-derived CDR1 and CDR2 are SEHNR and FQNEAQ (reference sequence). This CDR3 spans 14 amino acids. Deletions cut 5 bases from V and 3 bases from J, with 11 bases between. As DNA, the CDR3 is TGTGCCAGCAGCCCCCTAGTTGTCTACAATGAGCAGTTCTTC. Translated: CASSPLVVYNEQFF.

The chain carries TRBV2 and TRBJ2-5; TRBD2 matches at 13 bases. The CDR3 extends over 17 amino acids. After removal of 8 bases from V and 4 bases from J, the junction contained 13 bases not matched to a gene. Germline values: CDR1 SNHLY, CDR2 FYNNEI. The CDR3 is CASAASRTSGRGETQYF. CDR3 coding DNA: TGTGCCAGCGCCGCCAGTAGGACTAGCGGGAGAGGAGAGACCCAGTACTTC.

This chain connects TRBV18 to TRBJ2-7, with D uncertain. The ends were cut back, 0 bases at V and 5 bases at J, with 8 bases in the middle. The CDR3 is 13 amino acids. Germline V gene sequence: CDR1 KGHSH, CDR2 LQKENI. The CDR3: CASSPPGQNEQYF. CDR3 bases: TGTGCCAGCTCACCACCCGGGCAAAACGAGCAGTACTTC.

The rearrangement links TRBV4-3 to TRBJ2-7; D uncertain. CDR1 and CDR2 (germline): LGHNA, YSLEER. The CDR3 extends over 14 amino acids. Trimming took off 4 bases at V and 3 bases at J, with 13 bases between the two ends. In DNA form, the CDR3 reads TGCGCCAGCAGCCCCCACGCGGTCGGCTACGAGCAGTACTTC. The encoded protein is CASSPHAVGYEQYF.

This sequence joins TRBV4-3 and TRBJ1-4, with TRBD1 identical over 7 bases. Germline CDR1 and CDR2: LGHNA and YSLEER. The CDR3 is made up of 16 amino acids. After removal of 1 base from V and 7 bases from J, the junction contained 9 bases not matched to a gene. This CDR3 is CASSQGYGTEGEKLFF. The CDR3 nucleotides read TGCGCCAGCAGCCAAGGGTACGGGACAGAAGGTGAAAAACTGTTTTTT.

The chain couples TRBV19 to TRBJ1-1, with D possibly matching TRBD1 (5 bases). CDR3 length: 16 amino acids. The V end lost 0 bases, the J end lost 2 bases, and 13 bases lay between the germline ends. Germline loops: CDR1 LNHDA, CDR2 SQIVND (reference sequence). CDR3: CASSIDLEGPNTEAFF. CDR3 sequence (DNA): TGTGCCAGTAGTATAGACTTGGAGGGGCCAAACACTGAAGCTTTCTTT. Complete variable domain (other parts from reference TRBV19 and TRBJ1-1): DGGITQSPKYLFRKEGQNVTLSCEQNLNHDAMYWYRQDPGQGLRLIYYSQIVNDFQKGDIAEGYSVSREKKESFPLTVTSAQKNPTAFYLCASSIDLEGPNTEAFFGQGTRLTVV.

V usage is TRBV11-2 and J usage is TRBJ2-7; no firm D call. Germline CDR1 SGHAT, CDR2 FQNNGV. The CDR3 consists of 14 residues. The V and J ends lost 1 base and 3 bases respectively, with 10 bases between them. The CDR3 spells CASSLVIGVYEQYF. The CDR3 DNA reads TGTGCCAGCAGCTTAGTAATAGGAGTCTACGAGCAGTACTTC.

The genes are TRBV6-1 and TRBJ2-7; TRBD1 might be the D (6 bases). This CDR3 comprises 13 residues. From germline, CDR1 is MNHNS and CDR2 SASEGT. Between the trimmed V and J ends, which lost 6 bases and 3 bases, there was a span of 12 bases. Written as DNA, the CDR3 is TGTGCCAGCAGCCTCCGGACAGTCTACGAGCAGTACTTC. Its translation is CASSLRTVYEQYF.

As for this clone: One end of the junction fails to match germline, which may point to a read error. The V call is TRBV6-6, the J call TRBJ2-2, with 10 bases identical to TRBD1. The CDR3 consists of 16 residues. Germline V gene sequence: CDR1 MNHNY, CDR2 SVGAGI (reference sequence). DNA of the CDR3: TGTGCTAGCAGTTACGGACGGACAGGGGGCACCGGGGAGCTGTTTTTT. Translating it yields CASSYGRTGGTGELFF.

This chain joins TRBV7-9 and TRBJ1-4; possible D gene TRBD1, 5 bases. The CDR3 contains 16 residues. Trimming removed 2 bases at V and 4 bases at J, with 14 bases between. Germline V gives CDR1 SEHNR, CDR2 FQNEAQ (reference sequence). In DNA form, the CDR3 reads TGTGCCAGCAGCTTACTAGCGACAGCCCTTAATGAAAAACTGTTTTTT. This gives the protein CASSLLATALNEKLFF.

The CDR3 sequence: CASSFSAGVAYNEQFF. The DNA of the CDR3 is TGTGCCAGCAGTTTTTCAGCGGGGGTGGCCTACAATGAGCAGTTCTTC. The rearrangement links TRBV27 to TRBJ2-1, with 8 bases matching TRBD2. Trimming at V came to 3 bases and at J to 2 bases, leaving 6 bases not matched to a gene. The CDR3 consists of 16 residues. Germline V gives CDR1 MNHEY, CDR2 SMNVEV (reference sequence).

CDR3 DNA sequence: TGTGCCAGCAGCGCAGGACAGGGATCTTTGTACGAGCAGTACTTC. Translating gives CASSAGQGSLYEQYF. The rearrangement links TRBV5-5 to TRBJ2-7, with TRBD1 matching over 8 bases. CDR1 SGHKS and CDR2 YYEKEE come from the germline V gene (reference sequence). The CDR3 consists of 15 residues. V was pared by 4 bases and J by 4 bases, with 10 bases of the junction left unmatched.

The chain links TRBV29-1 to TRBJ2-3, with TRBD1 matching 8 bases. Trimming at V came to 5 bases and at J to 4 bases, leaving 2 bases not matched to a gene. The V gene's germline CDR1 is SQVTM and CDR2 ANQGSEA. This CDR3 comprises 12 residues. The CDR3 DNA sequence: TGCAGCGTTCTCAGGGGGCCAGATACGCAGTATTTT. Residues: CSVLRGPDTQYF.

The rearrangement joins TRBV7-8 to TRBJ2-7; 9 bases align to TRBD2. The CDR3 length is 15 residues. The trim removed 1 base at V and 5 bases at J, leaving 6 bases unmatched. The germline CDR1 and CDR2 sequences are SGHVS and FQNEAQ. For the CDR3, the DNA is TGTGCCAGCAGCTTAGTGGGCGGGAGGGCCCACGAGCAGTACTTC. The encoded protein is CASSLVGGRAHEQYF. The full variable domain, rest sourced from reference TRBV7-8 and TRBJ2-7, is GAGVSQSPRYKVAKRGQDVALRCDPISGHVSLFWYQQALGQGPEFLTYFQNEAQLDKSGLPSDRFFAERPEGSVSTLKIQRTQQEDSAVYLCASSLVGGRAHEQYFGPGTRLTVT.

The CDR3: CASSLDGTGYTF. In DNA, the CDR3 is TGTGCCAGCAGCTTGGACGGTACAGGCTACACCTTC. The V and J genes are TRBV5-6 and TRBJ1-2; no clear D. V was cut by 0 bases and J by 8 bases, with 8 bases left in between. The CDR3 is 12 residues long. Germline assignment: CDR1 SGHDT and CDR2 YYEEEE.

The gene calls are TRBV7-6 and TRBJ2-5; 8 bases line up with TRBD2. Germline-derived CDR1 and CDR2 are SGHVS and FNYEAQ. The CDR3 totals 15 residues. V lost 5 bases and J lost 5; bases outside the gene matches: 10. The CDR3 spells CASSLLLADTETQYF. The CDR3 DNA is TGTGCCAGCAGCCTGTTACTAGCGGACACCGAGACCCAGTACTTC. Filled out from reference TRBV7-6 and TRBJ2-5, the complete variable domain reads GAGVSQSPRYKVTKRGQDVALRCDPISGHVSLYWYRQALGQGPEFLTYFNYEAQQDKSGLPNDRFSAERPEGSISTLTIQRTEQRDSAMYRCASSLLLADTETQYFGPGTRLLVL.

The chain joins TRBV6-5 to TRBJ2-2; 11 nucleotides line up with TRBD2. This CDR3 is built from 15 residues. The V gene's germline CDR1 is MNHEY and CDR2 SVGAGI. Trimming cost V 5 bases and J 4 bases; bases outside gene matches: 3. For the CDR3, the DNA is TGTGCCAGCAGTCGACTAGCGGGAATCACCGGGGAGCTGTTTTTT. The encoded protein is CASSRLAGITGELFF.

This clone was counted once. This chain joins TRBV6-1 and TRBJ2-2; unclear D gene. V lost 2 bases and J lost 2, with 12 bases in between. Germline V CDR1 and CDR2: MNHNS, SASEGT. The CDR3 runs 16 residues. In DNA, the CDR3 is TGTGCCAGCAGTGAATTGGGCCAGCTTAACACCGGGGAGCTGTTTTTT. Protein: CASSELGQLNTGELFF.